These 18 T cell receptor beta chains share one sample of origin, sequenced in a study of early T cells in non-severe SARS-CoV-2 infection. TCRdb redid the calling of the 5' RACE reads with MiXCR, one entry per CDR3 protein. This repertoire shows over 90,000 distinct CDR3 sequences, approximately 12% found once; its top ten account for 4% to 4.5%. The sequencing here drew on whole blood, taken at baseline. These receptors all stem from an adult who was a healthcare worker with PCR-confirmed SARS-CoV-2 infection or an uninfected control (not recorded which).

This clonotype was recorded a few times. This chain connects TRBV15 to TRBJ2-3; possibly TRBD1 for D (5 bases). Trimming took 3 bases from V and 4 from J, leaving 14 bases between them. Germline V gene lookup returns CDR1 LNHNV and CDR2 YYDKDF (reference sequence). The CDR3 loop spans 15 amino acids. The CDR3 spells CATSSSGSGPDTQYF. The CDR3 DNA follows: TGTGCCACCAGCAGTTCAGGGTCAGGCCCAGATACGCAGTATTTT.

The rearrangement uses TRBV18 and TRBJ2-5; TRBD1 aligns across 8 bases. The V segment lost 4 bases and the J segment 2 bases; nucleotides outside the gene matches: 3. The CDR3 covers 14 residues. Germline lookup yields CDR1 KGHSH and CDR2 LQKENI. CDR3: CASSRDRTQETQYF. The CDR3 DNA is TGTGCCAGCTCACGGGACAGGACTCAAGAGACCCAGTACTTC.

The chain combines TRBV20-1 with TRBJ2-3; TRBD2 is a possible D gene (6 bases). Trimming took 6 bases from V and 6 from J, leaving 13 bases between them. The CDR3 totals 12 residues. Germline-derived CDR1 and CDR2 are DFQATT and SNEGSKA (reference sequence). Written as DNA, the CDR3 is TGCAGTGCCCGGGGGTGGGTCGATACGCAGTATTTT. Translating it yields CSARGWVDTQYF.

In its sample, this clonotype was seen many times. This sequence joins TRBV12-3 or TRBV12-4 and TRBJ1-1, with 8 bases that match TRBD1. The CDR3 has 11 residues. V was pared by 8 bases and J by 6 bases, with 2 bases of the junction left unmatched. CDR3 in amino acids: CASQGAAEAFF. CDR3 DNA: TGTGCCAGCCAGGGGGCTGCTGAAGCTTTCTTT.

This clonotype was seen ten or more times. The rearrangement uses TRBV6-1 and TRBJ1-1; no firm D call. Trimming cost V 3 bases and J 12 bases, with 11 bases left between them. This CDR3 spans 11 amino acids. Germline V CDR1 and CDR2: MNHNS, SASEGT. CDR3 bases: TGTGCCAGCAGTGATCTGGGTTCTACTTTCTTT. Translated, it gives CASSDLGSTFF.

V is TRBV10-3 and J is TRBJ2-7; TRBD2 matches 12 bases. The CDR3 has 16 amino acids. V lost 3 bases, J lost 4 bases, and 7 bases stayed unmatched. Per the germline V gene, CDR1 is ENHRY and CDR2 is SYGVKD. The CDR3 loop reads CAISDQTSGRFYEQYF. The CDR3 DNA follows: TGTGCCATCAGTGACCAAACTAGCGGGAGGTTTTACGAGCAGTACTTC.

This clonotype was recorded a few times. V usage is TRBV20-1 and J usage is TRBJ2-7; 10 bases agree with TRBD2. Germline CDR1 reads DFQATT; CDR2 reads SNEGSKA (reference sequence). The junction had 10 bases not matched to a gene; V was cut back by 5 bases and J by 3 bases. The length of the CDR3 is 15 residues. The CDR3 spells CSAPDAGTSDYEQYF. CDR3 in DNA: TGCAGTGCTCCCGATGCCGGGACTAGCGACTACGAGCAGTACTTC.

The rearrangement uses TRBV20-1 and TRBJ2-3; D is ambiguous. The V gene lost 2 bases and the J gene lost 5 bases, with 5 bases spanning the gap. CDR1 is DFQATT and CDR2 is SNEGSKA in the germline V gene (reference sequence). The CDR3 is made up of 11 amino acids. The CDR3 spells CSARRQDTQYF. The CDR3 coding sequence is TGCAGTGCTAGAAGGCAAGATACGCAGTATTTT.

CDR3 loop: CASSPLGGLNTEAFF. The CDR3 bases are TGTGCCAGCAGTCCACTAGGCGGTCTGAACACTGAAGCTTTCTTT. The chain combines TRBV6-1 with TRBJ1-1; D ambiguous. This CDR3 region has 15 residues. Germline-derived CDR1 and CDR2 are MNHNS and SASEGT. V was cut by 5 bases and J by 0 bases, with 13 bases left in between.

J is TRBJ2-1 and V is TRBV19, with D unresolved. The CDR3 spans 16 residues. V gave up 3 bases and J gave up 6 bases, with 18 bases separating them. The germline CDR1 and CDR2 sequences are LNHDA and SQIVND (reference sequence). CDR3 sequence reads: CASSIFSGPAGNEQFF. The DNA of the CDR3 is TGTGCCAGTAGTATTTTTAGTGGGCCCGCCGGCAATGAGCAGTTCTTC.

The chain combines TRBV28 with TRBJ2-7; D remains unclear. V was shortened by 4 bases and J by 0 bases, with 7 bases between the two germline ends. This CDR3 has 13 residues. Germline-derived CDR1 and CDR2 are MDHEN and SYDVKM. CDR3 in amino acids: CASSYPVSYEQYF. CDR3 nucleotide sequence: TGTGCCAGCAGTTATCCCGTCTCCTACGAGCAGTACTTC.

This clonotype was counted only a few times. Given a much more abundant clone one base away, this may be a read error. The gene calls are TRBV7-3 and TRBJ1-1; the match to TRBD1 covers 9 bases. This CDR3 has 13 residues. The germline CDR1 and CDR2 sequences are SGHTA and FQGTGA. Written as DNA, the CDR3 is TGTGCCAGCAGCTGGGACAGGGCCACTGAAGTTTTCTTT. Protein: CASSWDRATEVFF. The full variable domain, with the rest looked up from reference TRBV7-3 and TRBJ1-1, is GAGVSQTPSNKVTEKGKYVELRCDPISGHTALYWYRQSLGQGPEFLIYFQGTGAADDSGLPNDRFFAVRPEGSVSTLKIQRTERGDSAVYLCASSWDRATEVFFGQGTRLTVV.

This clonotype turned up a few times. The chain uses TRBV19 and TRBJ2-5; weak D call: TRBD2 (5 bases). CDR3 length: 11 residues. CDR1 and CDR2 from the germline V gene are LNHDA and SQIVND (reference sequence). The V gene lost 7 bases and the J gene lost 10 bases, with 13 bases spanning the gap. DNA for the CDR3: TGTGCCAGTAATTGGGCGGGCGACCAGTACTTC. It yields the protein CASNWAGDQYF.

The rearrangement links TRBV24-1 to TRBJ1-5, with TRBD1 as a possible D gene (5 bases). V was clipped by 4 bases and J by 0 bases, with 9 bases between them. Germline loops: CDR1 KGHDR, CDR2 SFDVKD. CDR3 size: 15 residues. The CDR3 protein is CATSDPTDSNQPQHF. The CDR3 DNA reads TGTGCCACCAGTGACCCGACAGATAGCAATCAGCCCCAGCATTTT.

This clonotype was detected only a few times. V is TRBV12-3 or TRBV12-4 and J is TRBJ1-4; possibly TRBD1 for D (6 bases). The CDR3 is 14 amino acids. V was shortened by 3 bases and J by 6 bases, with 11 bases between the two germline ends. The CDR3 DNA sequence: TGTGCCAGCAGTTTCAGGGGACTGGATGAAAAACTGTTTTTT. Encoded protein: CASSFRGLDEKLFF.

The J gene is TRBJ1-5, the V gene TRBV19, with TRBD1 matching over 8 bases. The CDR3 has 15 residues. The V and J ends lost 5 bases and 2 bases, in that order; junction bases with no gene match: 5. The germline gives CDR1 LNHDA, CDR2 SQIVND (reference sequence). The CDR3 DNA reads TGTGCCAGTAGTTACAGGGGGGTCGGCAATCAGCCCCAGCATTTT. Residues: CASSYRGVGNQPQHF.

This clonotype was recorded many times. This chain links TRBV7-9 with TRBJ2-3; 13 bases are shared with TRBD2. Losses at the gene ends were 4 bases for V and 4 bases for J; bases not matched to a gene: 5. The CDR3 totals 16 residues. Germline V gene lookup returns CDR1 SEHNR and CDR2 FQNEAQ (reference sequence). The CDR3, as DNA: TGTGCCAGCAGCTACGGACTAGCGGGAGACCCAGATACGCAGTATTTT. It codes for CASSYGLAGDPDTQYF.

The chain carries TRBV6-6 and TRBJ1-1; D possibly corresponds to TRBD1 (5 bases). Trimming cost V 11 bases and J 0 bases, with 22 bases left between them. CDR1 and CDR2 (germline): MNHNY, SVGAGI (reference sequence). The CDR3 has 16 amino acids. The CDR3 here is CAVVRGVGIMNTEAFF. CDR3 DNA sequence: TGTGCCGTAGTAAGAGGGGTAGGGATAATGAACACTGAAGCTTTCTTT.